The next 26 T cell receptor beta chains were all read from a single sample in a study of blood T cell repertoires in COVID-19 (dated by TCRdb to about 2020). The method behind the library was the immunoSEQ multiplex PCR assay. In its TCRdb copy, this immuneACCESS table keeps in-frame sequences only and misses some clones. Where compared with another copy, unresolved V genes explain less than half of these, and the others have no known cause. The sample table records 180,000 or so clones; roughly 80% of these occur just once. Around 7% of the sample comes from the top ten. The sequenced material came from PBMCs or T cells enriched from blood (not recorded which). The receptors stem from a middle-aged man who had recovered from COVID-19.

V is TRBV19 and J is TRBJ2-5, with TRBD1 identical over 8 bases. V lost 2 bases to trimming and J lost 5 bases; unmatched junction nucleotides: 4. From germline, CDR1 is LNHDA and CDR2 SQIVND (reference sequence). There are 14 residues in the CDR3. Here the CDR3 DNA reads TGTGCCAGTAGTATAAGGGACAGGAAGGAGACCCAGTACTTC. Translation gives CASSIRDRKETQYF.

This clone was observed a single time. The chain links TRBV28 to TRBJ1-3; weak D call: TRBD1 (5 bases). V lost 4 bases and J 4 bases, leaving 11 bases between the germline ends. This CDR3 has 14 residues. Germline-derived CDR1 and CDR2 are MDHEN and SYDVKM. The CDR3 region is CASSSPGLGNTIYF. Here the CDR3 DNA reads TGTGCCAGCAGTTCCCCGGGACTCGGAAACACCATATATTTT.

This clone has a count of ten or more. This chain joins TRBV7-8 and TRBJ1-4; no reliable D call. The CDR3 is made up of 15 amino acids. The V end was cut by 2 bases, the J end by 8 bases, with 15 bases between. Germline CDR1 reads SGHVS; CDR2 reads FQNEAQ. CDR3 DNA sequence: TGTGCCAGCAGCTTAAACAGAGGTCCTAGCGAAAAACTGTTTTTT. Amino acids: CASSLNRGPSEKLFF.

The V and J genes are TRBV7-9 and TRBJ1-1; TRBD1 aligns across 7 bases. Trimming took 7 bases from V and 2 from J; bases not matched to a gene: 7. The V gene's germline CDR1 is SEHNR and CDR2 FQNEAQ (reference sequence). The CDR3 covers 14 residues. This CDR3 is CASIPGTVNTEAFF. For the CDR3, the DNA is TGTGCCAGCATCCCCGGGACAGTTAACACTGAAGCTTTCTTT.

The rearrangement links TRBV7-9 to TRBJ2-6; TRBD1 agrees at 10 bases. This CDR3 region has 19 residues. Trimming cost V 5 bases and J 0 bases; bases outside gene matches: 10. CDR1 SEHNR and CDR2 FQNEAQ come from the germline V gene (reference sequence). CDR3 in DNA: TGTGCCAGCAGCAACACCGGGACAGGGGCCTACTCTGGGGCCAACGTCCTGACTTTC. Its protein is CASSNTGTGAYSGANVLTF.

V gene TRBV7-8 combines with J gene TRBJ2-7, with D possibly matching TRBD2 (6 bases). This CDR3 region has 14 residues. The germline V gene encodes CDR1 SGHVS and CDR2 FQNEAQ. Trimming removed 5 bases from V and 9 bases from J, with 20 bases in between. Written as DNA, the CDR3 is TGTGCCAGCAGCCCCTTAGCCCCCGCGGAGGGGCAGTACTTC. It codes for CASSPLAPAEGQYF.

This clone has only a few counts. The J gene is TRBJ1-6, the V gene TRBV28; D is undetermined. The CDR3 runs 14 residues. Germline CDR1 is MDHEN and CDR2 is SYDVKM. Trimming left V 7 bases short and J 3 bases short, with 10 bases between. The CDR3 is CASITRSYNSPLHF. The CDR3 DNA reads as TGTGCCAGCATAACACGAAGCTATAATTCACCCCTCCACTTT. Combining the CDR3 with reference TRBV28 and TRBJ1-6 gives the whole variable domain DVKVTQSSRYLVKRTGEKVFLECVQDMDHENMFWYRQDPGLGLRLIYFSYDVKMKEKGDIPEGYSVSREKKERFSLILESASTNQTSMYLCASITRSYNSPLHFGNGTRLTVT.

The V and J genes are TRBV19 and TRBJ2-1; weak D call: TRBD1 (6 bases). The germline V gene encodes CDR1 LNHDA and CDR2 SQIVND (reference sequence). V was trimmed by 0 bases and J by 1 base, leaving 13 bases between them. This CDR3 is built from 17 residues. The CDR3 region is CASSIDRTAASYNEQFF. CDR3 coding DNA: TGTGCCAGTAGTATAGACCGGACAGCGGCGTCCTACAATGAGCAGTTCTTC.

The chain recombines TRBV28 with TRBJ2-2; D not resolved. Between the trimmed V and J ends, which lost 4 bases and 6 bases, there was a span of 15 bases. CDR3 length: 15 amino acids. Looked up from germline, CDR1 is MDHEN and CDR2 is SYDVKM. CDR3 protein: CASSSVPNYPGELFF. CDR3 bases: TGTGCCAGCAGTTCCGTCCCGAACTACCCCGGGGAGCTGTTTTTT.

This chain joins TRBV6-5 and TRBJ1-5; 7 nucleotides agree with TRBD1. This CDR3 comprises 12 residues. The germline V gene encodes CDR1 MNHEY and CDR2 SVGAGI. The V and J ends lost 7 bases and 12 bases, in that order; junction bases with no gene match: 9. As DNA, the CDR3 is TGTGCCAGCACTGGACAGGCAGGATACCAGCATTTT. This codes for CASTGQAGYQHF.

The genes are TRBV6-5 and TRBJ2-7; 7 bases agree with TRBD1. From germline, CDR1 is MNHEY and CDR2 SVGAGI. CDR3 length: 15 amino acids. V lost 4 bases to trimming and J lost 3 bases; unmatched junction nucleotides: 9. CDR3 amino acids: CASSSQTGKIYEQYF. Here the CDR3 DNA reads TGTGCCAGCAGTTCCCAGACAGGGAAAATCTACGAGCAGTACTTC.

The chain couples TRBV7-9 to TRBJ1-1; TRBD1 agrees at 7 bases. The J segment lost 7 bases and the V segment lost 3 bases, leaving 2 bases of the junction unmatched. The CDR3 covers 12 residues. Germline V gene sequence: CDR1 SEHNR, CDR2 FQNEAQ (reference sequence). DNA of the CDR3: TGTGCCAGCAGCTTGACAGGGAATGAAGCTTTCTTT. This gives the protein CASSLTGNEAFF.

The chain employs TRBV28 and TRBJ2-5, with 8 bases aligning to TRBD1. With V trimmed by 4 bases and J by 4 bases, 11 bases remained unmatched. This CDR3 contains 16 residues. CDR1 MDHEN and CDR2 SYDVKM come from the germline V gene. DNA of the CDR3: TGTGCCAGCAGTTATACGGGACAGGTTTTACGAGAGACCCAGTACTTC. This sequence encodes CASSYTGQVLRETQYF.

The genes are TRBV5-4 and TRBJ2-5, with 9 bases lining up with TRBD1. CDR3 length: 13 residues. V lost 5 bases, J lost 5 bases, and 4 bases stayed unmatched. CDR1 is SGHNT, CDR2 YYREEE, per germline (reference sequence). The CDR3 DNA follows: TGTGCCAGCAGAGGACAGGGGAGGGAGACCCAGTACTTC. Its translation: CASRGQGRETQYF.

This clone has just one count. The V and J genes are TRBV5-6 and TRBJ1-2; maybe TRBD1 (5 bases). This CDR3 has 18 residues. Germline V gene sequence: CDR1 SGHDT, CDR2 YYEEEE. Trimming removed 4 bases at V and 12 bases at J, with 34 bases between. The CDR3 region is CASSRGRLRRAGHLSDTF. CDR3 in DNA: TGTGCCAGCAGCCGGGGACGGCTTAGGAGGGCGGGTCACCTGTCGGACACCTTC.

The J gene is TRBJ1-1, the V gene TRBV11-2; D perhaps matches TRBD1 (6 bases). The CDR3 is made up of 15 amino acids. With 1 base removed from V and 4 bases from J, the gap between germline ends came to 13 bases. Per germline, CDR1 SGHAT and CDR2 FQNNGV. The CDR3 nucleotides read TGTGCCAGCAGCTTAGGACGAGGGGGAAGCACTGAAGCTTTCTTT. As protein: CASSLGRGGSTEAFF. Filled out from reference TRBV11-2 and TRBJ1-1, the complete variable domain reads EAGVAQSPRYKIIEKRQSVAFWCNPISGHATLYWYQQILGQGPKLLIQFQNNGVVDDSQLPKDRFSAERLKGVDSTLKIQPAKLEDSAVYLCASSLGRGGSTEAFFGQGTRLTVV.

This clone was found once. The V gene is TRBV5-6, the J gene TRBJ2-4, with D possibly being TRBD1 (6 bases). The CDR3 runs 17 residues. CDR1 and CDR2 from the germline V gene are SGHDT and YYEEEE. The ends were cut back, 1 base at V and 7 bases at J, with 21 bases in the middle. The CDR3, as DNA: TGTGCCAGCAGCTTGACAATCGGTGAACAGGGTAGGAACATTCAGTACTTC. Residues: CASSLTIGEQGRNIQYF.

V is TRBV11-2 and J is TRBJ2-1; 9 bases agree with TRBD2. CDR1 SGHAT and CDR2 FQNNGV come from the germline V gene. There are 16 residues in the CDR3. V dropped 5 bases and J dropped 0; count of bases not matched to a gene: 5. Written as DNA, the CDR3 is TGTGCCAGCAGCGCGCTAGCGGGGAGCTCCTACAATGAGCAGTTCTTC. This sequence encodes CASSALAGSSYNEQFF. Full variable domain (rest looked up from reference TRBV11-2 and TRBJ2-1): EAGVAQSPRYKIIEKRQSVAFWCNPISGHATLYWYQQILGQGPKLLIQFQNNGVVDDSQLPKDRFSAERLKGVDSTLKIQPAKLEDSAVYLCASSALAGSSYNEQFFGPGTRLTVL.

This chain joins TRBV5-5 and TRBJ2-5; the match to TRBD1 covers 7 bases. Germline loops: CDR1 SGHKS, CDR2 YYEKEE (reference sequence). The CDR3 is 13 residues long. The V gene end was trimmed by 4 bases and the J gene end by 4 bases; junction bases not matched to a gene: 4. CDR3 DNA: TGTGCCAGCAGCCCGACAGGGAGAGAGACCCAGTACTTC. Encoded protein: CASSPTGRETQYF.

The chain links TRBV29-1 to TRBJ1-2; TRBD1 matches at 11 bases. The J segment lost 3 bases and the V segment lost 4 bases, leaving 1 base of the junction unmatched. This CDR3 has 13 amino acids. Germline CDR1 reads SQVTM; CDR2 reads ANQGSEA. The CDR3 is CSVGTGGDYGYTF. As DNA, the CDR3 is TGCAGCGTTGGGACAGGGGGCGACTATGGCTACACCTTC.

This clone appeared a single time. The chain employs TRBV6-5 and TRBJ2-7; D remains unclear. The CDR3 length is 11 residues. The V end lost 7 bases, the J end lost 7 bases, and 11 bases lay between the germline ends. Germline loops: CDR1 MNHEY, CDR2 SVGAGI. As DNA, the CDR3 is TGTGCCAGCACCCTGCGGTCAGAGCAGTACTTC. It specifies CASTLRSEQYF.

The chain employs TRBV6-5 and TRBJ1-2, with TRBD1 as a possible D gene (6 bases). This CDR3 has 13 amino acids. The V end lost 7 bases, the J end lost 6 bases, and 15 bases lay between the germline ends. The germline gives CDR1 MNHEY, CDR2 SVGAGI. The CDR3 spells CASTPGGADGYTF. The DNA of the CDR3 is TGTGCCAGCACCCCCGGGGGGGCTGATGGCTACACCTTC.

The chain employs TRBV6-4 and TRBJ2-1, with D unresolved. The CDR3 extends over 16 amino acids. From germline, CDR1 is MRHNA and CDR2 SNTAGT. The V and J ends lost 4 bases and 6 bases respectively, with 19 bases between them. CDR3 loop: CASSATRVWSSNEQFF. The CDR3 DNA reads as TGTGCCAGCAGTGCGACCCGGGTTTGGTCTAGCAATGAGCAGTTCTTC.

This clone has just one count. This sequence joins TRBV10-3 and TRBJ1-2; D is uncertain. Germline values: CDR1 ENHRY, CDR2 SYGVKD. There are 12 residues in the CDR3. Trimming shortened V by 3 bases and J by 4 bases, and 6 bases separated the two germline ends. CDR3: CAISDVGYGYTF. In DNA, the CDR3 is TGTGCCATCAGTGACGTCGGCTATGGCTACACCTTC.

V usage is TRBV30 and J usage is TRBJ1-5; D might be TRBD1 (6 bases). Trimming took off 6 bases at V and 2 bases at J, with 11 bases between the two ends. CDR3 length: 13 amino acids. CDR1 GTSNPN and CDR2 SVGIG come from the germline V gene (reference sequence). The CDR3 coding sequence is TGTGCCTGCACCCCAGGGGGCAATCAGCCCCAGCATTTT. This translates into CACTPGGNQPQHF.

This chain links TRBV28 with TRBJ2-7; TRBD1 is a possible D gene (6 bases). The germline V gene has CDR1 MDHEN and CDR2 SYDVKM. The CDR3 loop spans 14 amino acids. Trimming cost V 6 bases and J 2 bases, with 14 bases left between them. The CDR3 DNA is TGTGCCAGCAGACGGGGACATTCGACCTACGAGCAGTACTTC. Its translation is CASRRGHSTYEQYF.